The 6 T cell receptor beta chains presented below share a single source sample, sequenced in a study of CD8+CD57+ T cells in acquired aplastic anemia. Genomic DNA was employed as the template in profiling TCR beta VDJ and CDR3. TCRdb passed the reads through MiXCR, listing each CDR3 protein once. The sample lists some 160,000 distinct CDR3 sequences; less than 60% were seen once. Patients included in sequencing had previously demonstrated CD8+CD57+ cell expansion by flow cytometry. The material sequenced was sorted CD4+, CD8+, or CD8+CD57+ T cells (not recorded which) from PBMCs. These receptors originate from a human donor with aplastic anemia.

This clonotype came up many times. The chain links TRBV20-1 to TRBJ1-1; D perhaps matches TRBD1 (5 bases). V was trimmed by 2 bases and J by 1 base, leaving 8 bases between them. Germline values: CDR1 DFQATT, CDR2 SNEGSKA (reference sequence). The CDR3 runs to 13 residues. The CDR3 protein is CSARLTANTEAFF. The CDR3 region has the DNA TGCAGTGCTAGATTGACAGCGAACACTGAAGCTTTCTTT.

The rearrangement links TRBV7-3 to TRBJ2-1; perhaps TRBD2 as D (6 bases). The CDR3 loop spans 14 amino acids. Germline V gene lookup returns CDR1 SGHTA and CDR2 FQGTGA. V was shortened by 4 bases and J by 9 bases, with 16 bases between the two germline ends. CDR3 sequence (DNA): TGTGCCAGCAGCTCGGGGACTGAGTCCGCTGAGCAGTTCTTC. Translated, it gives CASSSGTESAEQFF. Full variable domain (outside the CDR3, taken from reference TRBV7-3 and TRBJ2-1): GAGVSQTPSNKVTEKGKYVELRCDPISGHTALYWYRQSLGQGPEFLIYFQGTGAADDSGLPNDRFFAVRPEGSVSTLKIQRTERGDSAVYLCASSSGTESAEQFFGPGTRLTVL.

The rearrangement joins TRBV24-1 to TRBJ2-3; 8 bases align to TRBD1. The CDR3 sequence is 16 residues long. Germline V gene lookup returns CDR1 KGHDR and CDR2 SFDVKD. With V trimmed by 6 bases and J by 2 bases, 9 bases remained unmatched. This CDR3 reads CATSQAGTGATDTQYF. The DNA of the CDR3 is TGTGCCACCAGTCAGGCCGGGACAGGAGCCACAGATACGCAGTATTTT.

This chain links TRBV19 with TRBJ2-5; 10 nucleotides line up with TRBD2. Losses at the gene ends were 5 bases for V and 5 bases for J; bases not matched to a gene: 5. This CDR3 has 14 amino acids. Germline V lookup: CDR1 LNHDA, CDR2 SQIVND (reference sequence). In DNA, the CDR3 is TGTGCCAGTAGTGAGCGGGGGGGCCCTGAGACCCAGTACTTC. Translated: CASSERGGPETQYF. Complete variable domain (other parts from reference TRBV19 and TRBJ2-5): DGGITQSPKYLFRKEGQNVTLSCEQNLNHDAMYWYRQDPGQGLRLIYYSQIVNDFQKGDIAEGYSVSREKKESFPLTVTSAQKNPTAFYLCASSERGGPETQYFGPGTRLLVL.

V is TRBV25-1 and J is TRBJ1-3, with D unresolved. The germline CDR1 and CDR2 sequences are MGHDK and SYGVNS. This CDR3 has 17 amino acids. Trimming pared 2 bases from V and 4 bases from J, leaving 18 bases between. The CDR3 coding sequence is TGTGCCAGCAGTGAAGCGGGTTCAGGAGTGGAAGGAAACACCATATATTTT. Protein: CASSEAGSGVEGNTIYF.

CDR3 bases: TGTGCCAGCAGTTTTGGCGGGTATGGCTACACCTTC. Translated: CASSFGGYGYTF. The genes are TRBV12-3 or TRBV12-4 and TRBJ1-2; no reliable D call. The CDR3 totals 12 residues. V lost 3 bases and J lost 5, with 7 bases in between.